One T cell receptor (beta chain) is described in this entry. The antigen is undetermined. The sample originates from a study of Ad26.COV2.S vaccination and SARS-CoV-2 variants. Study-level background: Intramuscular Ad26.COV2.S at 5x10^10 or 1x10^11 viral particles. The study's findings and limits: Spike-specific TCR breadth was greater after Ad26.COV2.S than placebo. People who got the vaccine or the placebo had similar non-spike TCR breadth.

Treatment specified: around 19 received Ad26.COV2.S at low or high dose, single or two shots; roughly five received placebo; per-sample allocation not given. Each sample was drawn 63 days after the first injection (of vaccine or placebo). The donor was a Boston adult aged 18-55 years. Repertoires were generated with immunoSEQ multiplex PCR, while TCRdb's copy carries only in-frame clones and drops some. The table includes 200,000 to 300,000 clones, approximately 88% detected once. Sequencing used peripheral blood, obtained in a trial of Ad26.COV2.S vaccine versus placebo. The sequence was obtained from a person aged 18-60 years who received the Ad26.COV2.S COVID-19 vaccine or a placebo.

CDR3 coding DNA: TGTGCCAGCAGCCGGGCGGGGGGGCTCCCTGAAGCTTTCTTT. Its protein product is CASSRAGGLPEAFF. This chain joins TRBV27 and TRBJ1-1; maybe TRBD1 (6 bases). There are 14 residues in the CDR3. V was cut by 6 bases and J by 6 bases, with 17 bases left in between. Looked up from germline, CDR1 is MNHEY and CDR2 is SMNVEV (reference sequence).